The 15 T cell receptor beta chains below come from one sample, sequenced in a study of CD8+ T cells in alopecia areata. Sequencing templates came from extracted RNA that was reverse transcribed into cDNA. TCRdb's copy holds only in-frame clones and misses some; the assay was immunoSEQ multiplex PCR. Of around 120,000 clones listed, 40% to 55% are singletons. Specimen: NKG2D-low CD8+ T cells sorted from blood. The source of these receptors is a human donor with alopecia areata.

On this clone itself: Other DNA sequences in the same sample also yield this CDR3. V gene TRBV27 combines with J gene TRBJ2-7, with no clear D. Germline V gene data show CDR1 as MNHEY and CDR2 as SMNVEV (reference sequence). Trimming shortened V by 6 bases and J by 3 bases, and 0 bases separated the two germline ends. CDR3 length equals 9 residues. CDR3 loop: CASSYEQYF. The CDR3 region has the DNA TGTGCCAGCAGCTACGAGCAGTACTTC.

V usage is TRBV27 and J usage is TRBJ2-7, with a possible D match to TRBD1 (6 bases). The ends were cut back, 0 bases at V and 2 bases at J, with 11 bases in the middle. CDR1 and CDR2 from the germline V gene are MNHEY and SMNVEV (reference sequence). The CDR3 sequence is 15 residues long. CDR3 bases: TGTGCCAGCAGTTTATCCCTAGAGGGGGCCTACGAGCAGTACTTC. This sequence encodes CASSLSLEGAYEQYF.

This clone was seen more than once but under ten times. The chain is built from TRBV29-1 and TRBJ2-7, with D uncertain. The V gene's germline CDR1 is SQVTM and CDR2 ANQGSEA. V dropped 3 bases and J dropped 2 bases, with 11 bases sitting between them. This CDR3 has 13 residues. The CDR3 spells CSVETAMTYEQYF. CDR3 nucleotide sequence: TGCAGCGTTGAGACGGCGATGACCTACGAGCAGTACTTC.

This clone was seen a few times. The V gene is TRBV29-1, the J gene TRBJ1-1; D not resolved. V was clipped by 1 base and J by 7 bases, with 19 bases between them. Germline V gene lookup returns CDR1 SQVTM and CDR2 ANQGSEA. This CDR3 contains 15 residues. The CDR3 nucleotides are TGCAGCGTTGAAGTAGGGAGATACAGTAGGAATGAAGCTTTCTTT. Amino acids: CSVEVGRYSRNEAFF.

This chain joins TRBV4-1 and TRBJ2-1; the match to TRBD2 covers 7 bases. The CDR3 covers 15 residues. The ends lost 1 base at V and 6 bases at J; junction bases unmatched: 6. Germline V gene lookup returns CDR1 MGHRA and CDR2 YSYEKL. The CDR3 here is CASSQGAGPPNEQFF. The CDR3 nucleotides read TGCGCCAGCAGCCAAGGAGCGGGACCTCCCAATGAGCAGTTCTTC.

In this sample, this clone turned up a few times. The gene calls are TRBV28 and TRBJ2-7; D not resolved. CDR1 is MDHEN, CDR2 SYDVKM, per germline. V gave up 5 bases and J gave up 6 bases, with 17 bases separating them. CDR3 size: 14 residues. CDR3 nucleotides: TGTGCCAGCAGTGCTCCTTTATTGGGCGGCGAGCAGTACTTC. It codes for CASSAPLLGGEQYF. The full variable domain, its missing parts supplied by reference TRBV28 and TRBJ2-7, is DVKVTQSSRYLVKRTGEKVFLECVQDMDHENMFWYRQDPGLGLRLIYFSYDVKMKEKGDIPEGYSVSREKKERFSLILESASTNQTSMYLCASSAPLLGGEQYFGPGTRLTVT.

The CDR3 sequence is CAWNSGGFSNQPQHF. CDR3 DNA: TGTGCCTGGAACAGTGGGGGATTTAGCAATCAGCCCCAGCATTTT. The genes are TRBV30 and TRBJ1-5; TRBD1 might be the D (5 bases). V lost 4 bases and J lost 0, with 13 bases in between. CDR3 size: 15 residues. In germline, CDR1 is GTSNPN, CDR2 SVGIG (reference sequence). The whole variable domain, remainder taken from reference TRBV30 and TRBJ1-5, is SQTIHQWPATLVQPVGSPLSLECTVEGTSNPNLYWYRQAAGRGLQLLFYSVGIGQISSEVPQNLSASRPQDRQFILSSKKLLLSDSGFYLCAWNSGGFSNQPQHFGDGTRLSIL.

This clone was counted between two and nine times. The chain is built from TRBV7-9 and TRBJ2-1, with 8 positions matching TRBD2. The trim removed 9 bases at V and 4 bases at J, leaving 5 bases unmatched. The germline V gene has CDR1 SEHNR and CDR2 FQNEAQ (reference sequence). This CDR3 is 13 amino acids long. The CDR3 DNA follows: TGTGCCAGTGTTTTAGCGGGGTACAATGAGCAGTTCTTC. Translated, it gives CASVLAGYNEQFF.

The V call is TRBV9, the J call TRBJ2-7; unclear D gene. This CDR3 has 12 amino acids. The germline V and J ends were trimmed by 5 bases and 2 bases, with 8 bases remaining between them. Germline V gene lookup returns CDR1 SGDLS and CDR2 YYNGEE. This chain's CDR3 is CASSDGTYEQYF. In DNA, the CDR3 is TGTGCCAGCAGTGACGGCACCTACGAGCAGTACTTC.

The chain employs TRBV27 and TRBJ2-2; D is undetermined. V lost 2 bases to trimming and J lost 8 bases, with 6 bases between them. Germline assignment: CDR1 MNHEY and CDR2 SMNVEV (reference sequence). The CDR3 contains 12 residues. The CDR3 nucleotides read TGTGCCAGCAGTTTACTCGGGGGGGAGCTGTTTTTT. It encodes CASSLLGGELFF.

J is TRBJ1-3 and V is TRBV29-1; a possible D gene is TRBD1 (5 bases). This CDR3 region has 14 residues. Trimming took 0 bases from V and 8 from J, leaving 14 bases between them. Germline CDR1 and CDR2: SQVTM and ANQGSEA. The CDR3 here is CSVEDSTGGYTIYF. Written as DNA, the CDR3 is TGCAGCGTTGAAGATTCAACAGGCGGTTACACCATATATTTT.

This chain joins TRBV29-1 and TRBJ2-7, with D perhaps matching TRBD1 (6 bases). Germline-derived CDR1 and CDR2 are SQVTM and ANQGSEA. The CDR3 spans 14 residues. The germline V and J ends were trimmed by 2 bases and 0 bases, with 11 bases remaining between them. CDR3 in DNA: TGCAGCGTTGAAAGACAGGAAAGCTCCTACGAGCAGTACTTC. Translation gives CSVERQESSYEQYF.

In DNA form, the CDR3 reads TGTGCCACCAAGGGGACTTCTCGAGAGACCCAGTACTTC. Its protein product is CATKGTSRETQYF. The rearrangement joins TRBV15 to TRBJ2-5, with D perhaps matching TRBD2 (6 bases). V was clipped by 7 bases and J by 4 bases, with 13 bases between them. The CDR3 runs 13 residues. In germline, CDR1 is LNHNV, CDR2 YYDKDF (reference sequence).

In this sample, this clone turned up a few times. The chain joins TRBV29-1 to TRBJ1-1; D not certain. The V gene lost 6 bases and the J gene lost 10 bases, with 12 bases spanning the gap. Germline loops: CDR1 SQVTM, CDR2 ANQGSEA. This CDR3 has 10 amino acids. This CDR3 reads CSVSSGIAFF. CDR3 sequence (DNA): TGCAGCGTCTCGTCGGGGATAGCTTTCTTT.

The CDR3 sequence is CAWSAGLNEQFF. The CDR3 DNA is TGTGCCTGGAGTGCAGGGTTAAATGAGCAGTTCTTC. The chain couples TRBV30 to TRBJ2-1, with D perhaps matching TRBD1 (5 bases). The CDR3 loop spans 12 amino acids. The germline V gene encodes CDR1 GTSNPN and CDR2 SVGIG (reference sequence). V lost 1 base and J 7 bases, leaving 8 bases between the germline ends.